These T cell receptor beta chains were read from a single sample in a study of vaccination effects on CD4 cells after COVID-19. No antigen has been assigned to these receptors. Profiled with immunoSEQ multiplex PCR; TCRdb holds only in-frame clones, not every one. The sample yields tens of thousands of clones, 60% to 75% seen once. Sequences were derived from CD4+ T cells from PBMCs cultured with HIV peptides, sampled before COVID-19 vaccination. The source of these receptors is a human donor who had a prior SARS-CoV-2 infection. CDR3s include the opening cysteine and the closing phenylalanine or tryptophan. Fields, in order: D gene, clone size, J gene, V gene, CDR3 DNA, CDR3 protein. D genes are given only for firm matches. Only some rows state a clone size, as once, few, many or a class for expanded clones.

- few TRBJ2-7 TRBV5-6 TGTGCCAGCAGCCCCGGCCCAGGGGCCAACTCCTACGAGCAGTACTTC CASSPGPGANSYEQYF
TRBD2 few TRBJ2-1 TRBV5-4 TGTGCCAGCAGCCCGAGCGGGGGAGAGCAGTTCTTC CASSPSGGEQFF
- - TRBJ1-4 TRBV9 TGTGCCAGCAGCGCGCAAGATGGTGCAACTAATGAAAAACTGTTTTTT CASSAQDGATNEKLFF
TRBD1 few TRBJ2-7 TRBV4-3 TGCGCCAGCAGCCAAGATCCGCAGACAGGGGCCTACGAGCAGTACTTC CASSQDPQTGAYEQYF
TRBD1 - TRBJ2-1 TRBV5-1 TGCGCCAGCGGACAGGGGCCTTACAATGAGCAGTTCTTC CASGQGPYNEQFF
- - TRBJ2-1 TRBV14 TGTGCCAGCACCCAAGGACTCGAGCACAATGAGCAGTTCTTC CASTQGLEHNEQFF
- - TRBJ1-1 TRBV2 TGTGCCTCACTAACAGGGAGTTGGGACACTGAAGCTTTCTTT CASLTGSWDTEAFF
- - TRBJ1-5 TRBV19 TGTGCCAGTAGTAACCAGGAGGGGCCCCAGCATTTT CASSNQEGPQHF
- few TRBJ2-1 TRBV5-1 TGCGCCAGCAGCTTGGTGGGGGACTACAATGAGCAGTTCTTC CASSLVGDYNEQFF
- - TRBJ2-5 TRBV30 TGTGCCTGGAAGTTGGACGGGGTAGAGACCCAGTACTTC CAWKLDGVETQYF
- - TRBJ2-7 TRBV6-1 TGTGCCAGCAGTGAAAGAATGATGGTTGGCTATTCCTACGAGCAGTACTTC CASSERMMVGYSYEQYF
TRBD2 - TRBJ2-7 TRBV19 TGTGCCAGTAGTACCCTTGGGACTAGCGGGACCTACGAGCAGTACTTC CASSTLGTSGTYEQYF
TRBD2 - TRBJ2-3 TRBV5-1 TGCGCCAGCAGCTTGGCTAGCGGGAGGGTGGATACGCAGTATTTT CASSLASGRVDTQYF
- - TRBJ1-5 TRBV5-1 TGCGCCCCCCAGAGCAGGGATAATCAGCCCCAGCATTTT CAPQSRDNQPQHF
- - TRBJ1-2 TRBV2 TGTGCCAGCAGTGATGCAGGGTACTATGGCTACACCTTC CASSDAGYYGYTF
- - TRBJ1-6 TRBV3-1/TRBV3-2 TGTGCCAGCAGCCCATGGACGGCGGGGGACCTCCACTTT CASSPWTAGDLHF
TRBD2 - TRBJ2-3 TRBV5-1 TGCGCCAGCAGCAGGCCCTGGGCAGCGGGGGACACAGATACGCAGTATTTT CASSRPWAAGDTDTQYF
- - TRBJ2-5 TRBV7-9 TGTGCCAGCAGCCCCTCGGCGGCTAGCGTCACAGAGACCCAGTACTTC CASSPSAASVTETQYF
- - TRBJ1-1 TRBV4-2 TGTGCCAGCAGCCAAGATCTTCCGGGGACGAACACTGAAGCTTTCTTT CASSQDLPGTNTEAFF
TRBD2 - TRBJ2-2 TRBV7-2 TGTGCCAGCAGCCCGACTAGCGCTAACGGGGAGCTGTTTTTT CASSPTSANGELFF
TRBD2 - TRBJ2-4 TRBV4-3 TGCGCCAGCAGCCAAGCCCCCGGGACTAGTAGTAACATTCAGTACTTC CASSQAPGTSSNIQYF
TRBD1 - TRBJ2-7 TRBV19 TGTGCCAGTAGTATACGAGGGACAGGGGAGCAGTACTTC CASSIRGTGEQYF
TRBD1 - TRBJ2-5 TRBV7-9 TGTGCCAGCAGCTCTACTTCCGGGACAGGGGAGACCCAGTACTTC CASSSTSGTGETQYF
TRBD2 few TRBJ2-7 TRBV5-4 TGTGCCAGCAGCTCGGGACTATGGGGCGAGCAGTACTTC CASSSGLWGEQYF
- few TRBJ1-6 TRBV5-6 TGTGCCAGCAGCTTGGCCCCCGGGCCTATTAATTCACCCCTCCACTTT CASSLAPGPINSPLHF
TRBD1 - TRBJ1-1 TRBV4-1 TGCGCCAGCAGCCAAGATGGACAGGGGGCTTCGAACACTGAAGCTTTCTTT CASSQDGQGASNTEAFF